These 9 T cell receptor beta chains were sequenced from one sample in a study of human T cells and chemical hapten exposure. One entry per CDR3 protein, called by TCRdb with MiXCR from the RACE reads. The table shows around 70,000 distinct CDR3 sequences, with around 6.3% occurring only once. Time point noted: healthy volunteer bleed at 6 weeks. Researchers extracted total RNA from unfractionated whole blood. The sequenced sample was whole blood. All receptors derive from a female donor in good health. Some clones in this sample may be carry-over from other donors' samples.

CDR3 amino acids: CSVYRRERYF. The CDR3 DNA follows: TGCAGCGTTTACCGGCGGGAGAGGTACTTC. The chain joins TRBV29-1 to TRBJ2-7; 7 bases are shared with TRBD2. CDR3 size: 10 residues. Germline trimming cut 5 bases from V and 12 bases from J; bases unmatched to any gene: 7. In germline, CDR1 is SQVTM, CDR2 ANQGSEA.

This clonotype was counted only a few times. CDR3 DNA: TGCGCCAGCAGCTTGTCTAGCGGGATGAACACCGGGGAGCTGTTTTTT. This gives the protein CASSLSSGMNTGELFF. The chain links TRBV5-1 to TRBJ2-2; 9 bases agree with TRBD2. The CDR3 is 16 amino acids. The V and J ends lost 1 base and 1 base, in that order; junction bases with no gene match: 2. Germline CDR1 and CDR2: SGHRS and YFSETQ.

The table lists this clonotype with many counts. For the CDR3, the DNA is TGTGCCAGCAGTTTTGGTGGGCGAGGGCGCGAGCAGTACTTC. This codes for CASSFGGRGREQYF. The chain couples TRBV28 to TRBJ2-7, with D tentatively TRBD2 (5 bases). Germline assignment: CDR1 MDHEN and CDR2 SYDVKM. This CDR3 is 14 amino acids long. The V end lost 3 bases, the J end lost 6 bases, and 15 bases lay between the germline ends.

This clonotype was observed many times. This rearrangement joins TRBV5-1 to TRBJ2-7; 10 bases agree with TRBD2. The V gene's germline CDR1 is SGHRS and CDR2 YFSETQ. The CDR3 extends over 19 amino acids. Trimming at V came to 1 base and at J to 2 bases, leaving 15 bases not matched to a gene. CDR3 protein: CASSLLLNGSGRRTYEQYF. Here the CDR3 DNA reads TGCGCCAGCAGCTTGCTCCTCAATGGTAGCGGGAGGCGAACCTACGAGCAGTACTTC.

This clonotype was found many times. The gene calls are TRBV15 and TRBJ2-6; TRBD1 is a possible D gene (5 bases). The ends were cut back, 5 bases at V and 0 bases at J, with 11 bases in the middle. Germline V lookup: CDR1 LNHNV, CDR2 YYDKDF (reference sequence). This CDR3 is built from 16 residues. The CDR3 region is CATSLGAASGANVLTF. The CDR3 coding sequence is TGTGCCACCAGCCTAGGGGCAGCCTCTGGGGCCAACGTCCTGACTTTC.

This clonotype was recorded at least ten times. The chain employs TRBV28 and TRBJ2-1; D is uncertain. In germline, CDR1 is MDHEN, CDR2 SYDVKM. CDR3 length equals 13 residues. V was trimmed by 6 bases and J by 6 bases, leaving 12 bases between them. The CDR3 sequence: CASRGSLGNEQFF. CDR3 DNA: TGTGCCAGCAGGGGAAGTTTAGGCAATGAGCAGTTCTTC.

This clonotype has at least ten counts. This chain connects TRBV7-9 to TRBJ2-7; 10 nucleotides agree with TRBD2. The CDR3 has 16 residues. V shed 1 base, J shed 3 bases, and the junction held 6 bases outside the gene matches. Germline assignment: CDR1 SEHNR and CDR2 FQNEAQ (reference sequence). The CDR3 loop reads CASSLEGASGSYEQYF. CDR3 in DNA: TGTGCCAGCAGCTTAGAAGGCGCTAGCGGGAGCTACGAGCAGTACTTC.

This clonotype was counted at least ten times. The V call is TRBV20-1, the J call TRBJ2-5, with 9 bases matching TRBD2. Losses at the gene ends were 4 bases for V and 2 bases for J; bases not matched to a gene: 11. The CDR3 spans 16 residues. Germline V lookup: CDR1 DFQATT, CDR2 SNEGSKA (reference sequence). The CDR3 reads CSANPTSGNAQETQYF. CDR3 DNA: TGCAGTGCTAACCCGACTAGCGGTAACGCACAAGAGACCCAGTACTTC.

This clonotype showed up many times. The chain couples TRBV7-9 to TRBJ1-2; D call uncertain. V lost 2 bases and J lost 7, with 11 bases in between. The CDR3 contains 13 residues. The germline V gene has CDR1 SEHNR and CDR2 FQNEAQ (reference sequence). The CDR3 nucleotides are TGTGCCAGCAGCTTACAGCAGTCATCTGGCTACACCTTC. It codes for CASSLQQSSGYTF.